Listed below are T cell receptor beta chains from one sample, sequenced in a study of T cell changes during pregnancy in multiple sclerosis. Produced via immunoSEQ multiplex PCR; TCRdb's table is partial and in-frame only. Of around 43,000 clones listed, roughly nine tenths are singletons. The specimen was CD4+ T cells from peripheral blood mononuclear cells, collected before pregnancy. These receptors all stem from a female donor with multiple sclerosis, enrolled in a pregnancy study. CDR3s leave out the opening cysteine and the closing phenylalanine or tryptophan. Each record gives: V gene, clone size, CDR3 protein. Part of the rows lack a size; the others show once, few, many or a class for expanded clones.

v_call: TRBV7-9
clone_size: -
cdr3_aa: ASSLLAGAHNEQF

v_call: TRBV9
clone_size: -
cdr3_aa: ASSADWAQREQY

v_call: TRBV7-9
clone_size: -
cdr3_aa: ASSFDTGNTIY

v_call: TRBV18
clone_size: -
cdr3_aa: ASSREGGRGTGELF

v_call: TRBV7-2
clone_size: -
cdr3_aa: ASSLPGRYEQY

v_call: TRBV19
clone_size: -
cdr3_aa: ASSIRAGVANTGELF

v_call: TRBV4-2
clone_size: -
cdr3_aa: ASSQVLAQNTEAF

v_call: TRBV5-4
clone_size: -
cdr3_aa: ASSPGRETEKLF

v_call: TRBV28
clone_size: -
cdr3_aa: ASSLRGRGVPNQPQH

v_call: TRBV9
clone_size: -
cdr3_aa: ASSANSGAPYEQY

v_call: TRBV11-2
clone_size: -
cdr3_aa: ASSFYRARYNEQF

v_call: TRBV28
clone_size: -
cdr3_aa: ASSSGAGVRTQY

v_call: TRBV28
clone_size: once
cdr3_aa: ASSPKNIQY

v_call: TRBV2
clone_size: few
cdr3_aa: ASGLDRV

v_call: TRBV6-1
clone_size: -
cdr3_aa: ATNSWQVTDTQY

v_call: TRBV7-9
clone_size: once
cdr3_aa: ASSFGGLAGRPNEQY

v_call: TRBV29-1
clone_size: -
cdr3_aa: SVVFMSYEQY

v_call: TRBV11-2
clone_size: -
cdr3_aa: ASSLVQGGNTIY

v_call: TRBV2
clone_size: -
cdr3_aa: ASSLTSGRATGELF

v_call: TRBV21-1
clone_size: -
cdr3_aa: ASSALPTGCESSYEQY

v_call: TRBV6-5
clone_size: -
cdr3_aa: ASSQGLVDQPQH

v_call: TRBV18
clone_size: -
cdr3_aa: ASSPVIRNTEAF

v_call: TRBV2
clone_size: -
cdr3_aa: ASSEGGRTDTQY

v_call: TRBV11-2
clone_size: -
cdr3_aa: ASSSVTGLLFDTYEQY

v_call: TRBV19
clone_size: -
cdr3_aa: ASSTSGGSGDTQY

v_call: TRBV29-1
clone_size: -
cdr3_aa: SVVGGSTEAF

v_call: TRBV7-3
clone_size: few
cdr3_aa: ASSQNLAATEAF

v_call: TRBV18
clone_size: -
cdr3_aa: ASSPQQGSNTEAF

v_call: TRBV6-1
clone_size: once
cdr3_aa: ASSDPGQPYEQY

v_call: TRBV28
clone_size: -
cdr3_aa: ASSRLYEQY

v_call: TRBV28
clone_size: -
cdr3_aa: ASSRPRGSHTEAF

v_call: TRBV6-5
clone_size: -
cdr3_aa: ASSRGQETQY

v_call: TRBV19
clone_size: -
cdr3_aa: ASDAASGRIGELF

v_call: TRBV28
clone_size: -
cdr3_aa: ASSLGSYEQY

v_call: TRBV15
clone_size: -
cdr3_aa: ATSRNRTGGKENTIY

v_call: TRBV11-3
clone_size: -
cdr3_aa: ASSSGTQNTGELF

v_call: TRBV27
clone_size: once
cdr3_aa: ASSPGTGGAREATQY

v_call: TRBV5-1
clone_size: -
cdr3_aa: ASSSGYTGELF

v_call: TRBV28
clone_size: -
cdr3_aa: ASSLVGTGGHYEQY

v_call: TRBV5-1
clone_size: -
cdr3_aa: ASSLDRTRSYEQY

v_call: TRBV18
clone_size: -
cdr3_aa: ASSPGLAGLYEQY

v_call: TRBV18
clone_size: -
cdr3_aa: ASSPGSSGRALGNEQF

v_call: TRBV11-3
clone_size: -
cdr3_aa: ASSGPTGGNTGELF

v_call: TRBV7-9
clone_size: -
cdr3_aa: ASSLERGIGNTEAF

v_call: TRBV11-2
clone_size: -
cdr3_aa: ASSVGQGFGGYT

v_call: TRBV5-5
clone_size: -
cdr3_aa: ASSSEMKTQY

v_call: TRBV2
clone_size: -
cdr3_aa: ASSGQDKGYT

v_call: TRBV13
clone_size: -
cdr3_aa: ASSLRGQGRETQY

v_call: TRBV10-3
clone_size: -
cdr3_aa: ASSGAGMNYGYT

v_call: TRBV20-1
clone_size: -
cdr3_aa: SARPRYEQY

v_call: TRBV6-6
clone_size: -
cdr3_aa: ASSWEAAGGSHEQY

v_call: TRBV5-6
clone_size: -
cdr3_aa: ASSPGLAPGYTDTQY

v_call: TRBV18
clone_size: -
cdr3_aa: ASSSRGSRSGNTIY

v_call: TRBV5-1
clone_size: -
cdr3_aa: ASSLSGQVLF

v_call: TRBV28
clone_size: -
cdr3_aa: ASSLWGDYGYT

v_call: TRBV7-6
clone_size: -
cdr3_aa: ASSSGLMDSNQPQH

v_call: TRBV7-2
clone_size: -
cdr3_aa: ASSLGVYSNQPQH